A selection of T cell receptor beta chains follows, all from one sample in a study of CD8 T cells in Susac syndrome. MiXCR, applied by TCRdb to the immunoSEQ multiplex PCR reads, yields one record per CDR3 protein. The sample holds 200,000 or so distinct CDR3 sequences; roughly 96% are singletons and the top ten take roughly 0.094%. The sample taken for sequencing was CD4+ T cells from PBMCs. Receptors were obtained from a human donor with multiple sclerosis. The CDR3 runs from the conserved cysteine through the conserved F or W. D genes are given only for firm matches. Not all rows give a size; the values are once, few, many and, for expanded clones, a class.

CDR3 DNA: TGTGCCAGCAGTAACCCCTACACTGAAGCTTTCTTT
CDR3 protein: CASSNPYTEAFF
J gene: TRBJ1-1
CDR3 length: 12
V gene: TRBV6-5
clone size: NA
D gene: NA

CDR3 DNA: TGCGCCAGCAGCCAAGAACCAGGGGCCACCGGGGAGCTGTTTTTT
CDR3 protein: CASSQEPGATGELFF
J gene: TRBJ2-2
CDR3 length: 15
V gene: TRBV4-1
clone size: NA
D gene: NA

CDR3 DNA: TGTGCCAGCAGCCCGCGTGGGGGGCTGGTTTATGGCTACACCTTC
CDR3 protein: CASSPRGGLVYGYTF
J gene: TRBJ1-2
CDR3 length: 15
V gene: TRBV3-1
clone size: once
D gene: NA

CDR3 DNA: TGTGCCAGCAGCCCGACATTCACAGATACGCAGTATTTT
CDR3 protein: CASSPTFTDTQYF
J gene: TRBJ2-3
CDR3 length: 13
V gene: TRBV7-3
clone size: NA
D gene: NA

CDR3 DNA: TGTGCCAGCAGGCGAGGGGGCTACCATTCGCCCCAGCATTTT
CDR3 protein: CASRRGGYHSPQHF
J gene: TRBJ1-5
CDR3 length: 14
V gene: TRBV12-3/TRBV12-4
clone size: NA
D gene: TRBD1

CDR3 DNA: TGTGCCACACGGGACTATGCCTACGAGCAGTACTTC
CDR3 protein: CATRDYAYEQYF
J gene: TRBJ2-7
CDR3 length: 12
V gene: TRBV6-5
clone size: NA
D gene: TRBD2

CDR3 DNA: TGCAGTGCGCCGACGCGGTCAGGCGAGCAGTACTTC
CDR3 protein: CSAPTRSGEQYF
J gene: TRBJ2-7
CDR3 length: 12
V gene: TRBV20-1
clone size: NA
D gene: NA

CDR3 DNA: TGTGCCTGGAGCACCCGGCCTGGGGGGACCCAGTACTTC
CDR3 protein: CAWSTRPGGTQYF
J gene: TRBJ2-5
CDR3 length: 13
V gene: TRBV30
clone size: NA
D gene: NA

CDR3 DNA: TGTGCTAGTGCCAACCAGCAGGTTTACGAGCAGTACTTC
CDR3 protein: CASANQQVYEQYF
J gene: TRBJ2-7
CDR3 length: 13
V gene: TRBV12-5
clone size: NA
D gene: NA

CDR3 DNA: TGTGCCAGCAGCCCCTGGGCTAGGGAGCAGTACTTC
CDR3 protein: CASSPWAREQYF
J gene: TRBJ2-7
CDR3 length: 12
V gene: TRBV12-3/TRBV12-4
clone size: NA
D gene: NA